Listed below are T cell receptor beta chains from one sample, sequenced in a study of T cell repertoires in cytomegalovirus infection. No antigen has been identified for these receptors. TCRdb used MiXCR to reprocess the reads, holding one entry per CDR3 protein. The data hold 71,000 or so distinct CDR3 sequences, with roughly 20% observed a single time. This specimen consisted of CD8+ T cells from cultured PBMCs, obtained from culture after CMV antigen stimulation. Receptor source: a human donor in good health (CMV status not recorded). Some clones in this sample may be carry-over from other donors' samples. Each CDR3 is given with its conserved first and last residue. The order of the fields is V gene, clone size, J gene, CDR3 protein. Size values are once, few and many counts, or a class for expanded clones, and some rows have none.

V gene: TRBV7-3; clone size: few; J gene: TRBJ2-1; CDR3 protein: CASSSVAGGYNEQFF
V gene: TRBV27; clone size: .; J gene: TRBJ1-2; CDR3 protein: CDSSPLDRGYGYTF
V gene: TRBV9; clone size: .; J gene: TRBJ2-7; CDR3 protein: CASSVAGTSGAYEQYF
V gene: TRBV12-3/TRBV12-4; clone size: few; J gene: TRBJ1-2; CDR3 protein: CASSFGSQGGYTF
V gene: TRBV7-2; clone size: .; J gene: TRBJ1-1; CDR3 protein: CASSLGLDEAFF
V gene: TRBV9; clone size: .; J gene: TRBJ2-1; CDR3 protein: CASSNRRGGLVDEQFF
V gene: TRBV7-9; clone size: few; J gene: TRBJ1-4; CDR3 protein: CASSPRDRGANEKLFF
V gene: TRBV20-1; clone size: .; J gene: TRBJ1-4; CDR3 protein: CSADRGYTTNEKLFF
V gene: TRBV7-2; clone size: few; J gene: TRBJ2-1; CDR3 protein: CASSFPRETSSYNEQFF
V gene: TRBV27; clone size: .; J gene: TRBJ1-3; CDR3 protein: CASRLSGTPGDTIYF
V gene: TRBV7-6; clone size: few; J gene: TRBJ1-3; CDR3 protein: CASSSDYFGNTIYF
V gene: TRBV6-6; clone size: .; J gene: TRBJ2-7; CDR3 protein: CASTTLRIGSYEQYF
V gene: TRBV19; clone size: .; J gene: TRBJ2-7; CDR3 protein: CASREGVRVTAYEQYF
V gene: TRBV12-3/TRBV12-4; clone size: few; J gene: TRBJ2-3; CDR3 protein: CASSRGPNTDTQYF
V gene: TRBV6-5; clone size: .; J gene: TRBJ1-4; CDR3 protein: CASRLDRVGEKLFF
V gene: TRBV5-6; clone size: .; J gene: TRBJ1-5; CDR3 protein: CASSLASGSPQPQHF
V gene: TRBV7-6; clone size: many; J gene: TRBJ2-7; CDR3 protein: CASSFLWDYSYEQYF
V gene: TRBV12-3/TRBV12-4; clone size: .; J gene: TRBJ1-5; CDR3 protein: CASSLQGPNQPQHF
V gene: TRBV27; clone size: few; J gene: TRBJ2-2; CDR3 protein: CASTRASGGNTGELFF
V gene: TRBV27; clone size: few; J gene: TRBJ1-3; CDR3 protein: CAVQGAGNTIYF
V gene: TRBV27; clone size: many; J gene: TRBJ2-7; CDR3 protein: CASSDPGQGYEEQYF
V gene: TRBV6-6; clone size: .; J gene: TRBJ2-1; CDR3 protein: CASSWGTGLSYNEQFF
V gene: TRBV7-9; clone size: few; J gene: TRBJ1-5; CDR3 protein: CASSSGTGGRARNQPQHF
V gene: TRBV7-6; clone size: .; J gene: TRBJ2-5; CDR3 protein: CASSFRGGRNQETQYF
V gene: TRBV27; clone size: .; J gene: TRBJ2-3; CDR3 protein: CASSFYDRVTDTQYF
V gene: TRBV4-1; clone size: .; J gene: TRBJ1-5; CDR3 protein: CASSHSGTGGNQPQHF
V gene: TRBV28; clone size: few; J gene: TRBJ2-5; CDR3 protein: CASSPRGGGETQYF
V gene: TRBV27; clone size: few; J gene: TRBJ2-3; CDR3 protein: CASSLGVGTDTQYF
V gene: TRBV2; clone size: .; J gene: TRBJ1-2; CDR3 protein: CASSNTAGYTF
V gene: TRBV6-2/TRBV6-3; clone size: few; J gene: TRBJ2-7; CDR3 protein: CASSYNGETYEQYF
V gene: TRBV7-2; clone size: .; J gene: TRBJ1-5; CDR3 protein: CASSPQGYNQPQHF
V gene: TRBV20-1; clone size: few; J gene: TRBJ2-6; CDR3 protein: CSARDPGANVLTF
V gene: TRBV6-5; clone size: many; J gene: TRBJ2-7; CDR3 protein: CASRVLAGGDSYEQYF
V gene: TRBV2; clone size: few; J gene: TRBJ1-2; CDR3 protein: CASRAEDGYTF
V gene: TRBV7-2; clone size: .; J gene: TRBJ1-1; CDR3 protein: CASSADRALTEAFF
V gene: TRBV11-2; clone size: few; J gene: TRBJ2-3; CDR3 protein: CASSLDVQISTDTQYF
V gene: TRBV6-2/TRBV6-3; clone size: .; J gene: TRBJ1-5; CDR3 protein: CASSSDSWYQPQHF
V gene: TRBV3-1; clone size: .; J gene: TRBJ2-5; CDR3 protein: CASSAGTALGKTQYF
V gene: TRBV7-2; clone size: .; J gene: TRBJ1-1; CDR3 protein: CASSLADREAFF
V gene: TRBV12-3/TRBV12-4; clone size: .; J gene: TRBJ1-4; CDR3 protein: CASSPAYKYEKLFF
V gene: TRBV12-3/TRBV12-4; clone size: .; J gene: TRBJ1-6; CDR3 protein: CASSSSLAVASPLHF
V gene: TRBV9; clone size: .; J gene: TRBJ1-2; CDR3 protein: CASRDYEGYTF
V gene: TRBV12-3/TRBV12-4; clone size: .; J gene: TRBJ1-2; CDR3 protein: CASSFFLGNYGYTF
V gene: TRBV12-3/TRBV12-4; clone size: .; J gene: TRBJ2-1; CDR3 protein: CASSLRSGAYNEQFF
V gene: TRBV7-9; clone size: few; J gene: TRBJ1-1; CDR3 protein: CASGDSEAFF
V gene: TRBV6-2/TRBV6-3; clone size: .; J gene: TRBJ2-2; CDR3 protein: CASNPSENTGELFF
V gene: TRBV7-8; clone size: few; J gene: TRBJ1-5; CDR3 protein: CASSLGQGSGPQHF
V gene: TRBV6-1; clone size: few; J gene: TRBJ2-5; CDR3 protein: CASSGQGRYF
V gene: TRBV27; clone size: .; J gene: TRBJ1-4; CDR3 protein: CASGVGTGGGGEKLFF
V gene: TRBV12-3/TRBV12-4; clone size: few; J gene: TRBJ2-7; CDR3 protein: CASSLRTSGAPYEQYF
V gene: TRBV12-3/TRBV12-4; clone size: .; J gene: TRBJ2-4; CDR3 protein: CASSSHAQGQFEVKNIQYF
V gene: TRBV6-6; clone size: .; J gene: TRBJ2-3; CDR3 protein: CASTPDVVATQYF